The next 13 T cell receptor beta chains were all read from a single sample in a study of CD8+ T cells in alopecia areata. RNA extraction and reverse transcription yielded cDNA as sequencing template. Assay: immunoSEQ multiplex PCR; the TCRdb copy retains only in-frame clones and omits some. Of about 97,000 clones in the sample, roughly two fifths are singletons; the top ten hold about 1.5%. Specimen: CD4+ T cells sorted from blood. All receptors come from a human donor with alopecia areata.

The rearrangement links TRBV29-1 to TRBJ2-5; D could derive from TRBD1 or TRBD2 (5 bases each). The germline V gene encodes CDR1 SQVTM and CDR2 ANQGSEA. Trimming took 4 bases from V and 7 from J, leaving 16 bases between them. There are 13 residues in the CDR3. CDR3 sequence reads: CSVAQGTQRTQYF. CDR3 nucleotides: TGCAGCGTTGCTCAAGGGACCCAGAGGACCCAGTACTTC.

Turning to this clone: Other DNA sequences within the sample encode an identical CDR3. V is TRBV29-1 and J is TRBJ2-1; D may be TRBD2 (5 bases). This CDR3 is built from 11 residues. CDR1 and CDR2 from the germline V gene are SQVTM and ANQGSEA. Deletions cut 2 bases from V and 10 bases from J, with 9 bases between. Written as DNA, the CDR3 is TGCAGCGTTGAACGAGGGAACGAGCAGTTCTTC. Protein product: CSVERGNEQFF.

The chain is built from TRBV5-1 and TRBJ2-1, with D possibly being TRBD2 (6 bases). The ends were cut back, 4 bases at V and 9 bases at J, with 8 bases in the middle. Germline V gives CDR1 SGHRS, CDR2 YFSETQ. CDR3 length equals 11 residues. The CDR3 coding sequence is TGCGCCAGCAGCACCGGGGGTGAGCAGTTCTTC. Translation gives CASSTGGEQFF.

The J gene is TRBJ2-1, the V gene TRBV29-1, with D uncertain. The CDR3 consists of 10 residues. Germline lookup yields CDR1 SQVTM and CDR2 ANQGSEA. With 4 bases removed from V and 6 bases from J, the gap between germline ends came to 4 bases. CDR3 in DNA: TGCAGCGTTGGGGGCAATGAGCAGTTCTTC. Translating it yields CSVGGNEQFF.

This rearrangement joins TRBV28 to TRBJ2-2; TRBD2 might be the D (5 bases). In germline, CDR1 is MDHEN, CDR2 SYDVKM. The CDR3 has 15 amino acids. V lost 5 bases and J lost 4, with 14 bases in between. CDR3 DNA: TGTGCCAGCAGTAAATACGGGGTTGGCACCGGGGAGCTGTTTTTT. Translated: CASSKYGVGTGELFF.

CDR3 sequence reads: CASSFAVLQETQYF. CDR3 sequence (DNA): TGTGCCAGCAGCTTTGCGGTCTTGCAAGAGACCCAGTACTTC. V gene TRBV5-4 combines with J gene TRBJ2-5; no clear D. The CDR3 is 14 residues long. CDR1 and CDR2 (germline): SGHNT, YYREEE (reference sequence). With 2 bases removed from V and 2 bases from J, the gap between germline ends came to 10 bases.

This clone was detected only a few times. The genes are TRBV7-9 and TRBJ1-2; 9 nucleotides match TRBD1. Losses at the gene ends were 6 bases for V and 4 bases for J; bases not matched to a gene: 3. The V gene's germline CDR1 is SEHNR and CDR2 FQNEAQ (reference sequence). The CDR3 covers 13 residues. The CDR3 DNA reads as TGTGCCAGCAGTCGGACAGGGGTCTATGGCTACACCTTC. It encodes CASSRTGVYGYTF.

The chain uses TRBV7-3 and TRBJ2-7; 8 nucleotides match TRBD2. V trimming: 5 bases; J trimming: 7 bases; junction bases outside the gene matches: 13. The CDR3 is made up of 15 amino acids. The germline gives CDR1 SGHTA, CDR2 FQGTGA. The CDR3: CASSAGLAGASEQYF. CDR3 nucleotides: TGTGCCAGCAGCGCCGGACTAGCCGGGGCATCGGAGCAGTACTTC. Variable domain in full (rest from reference TRBV7-3 and TRBJ2-7): GAGVSQTPSNKVTEKGKYVELRCDPISGHTALYWYRQSLGQGPEFLIYFQGTGAADDSGLPNDRFFAVRPEGSVSTLKIQRTERGDSAVYLCASSAGLAGASEQYFGPGTRLTVT.

This chain links TRBV29-1 with TRBJ1-1; possibly TRBD1 for D (5 bases). The CDR3 covers 12 residues. Germline assignment: CDR1 SQVTM and CDR2 ANQGSEA. V shed 7 bases and J shed 2 bases, with 11 bases lying between them. Written as DNA, the CDR3 is TGCAGCGACCGGACACCTAACACTGAAGCTTTCTTT. This encodes CSDRTPNTEAFF.

The chain is built from TRBV28 and TRBJ2-1; the D is unclear. The V end lost 6 bases, the J end lost 7 bases, and 13 bases lay between the germline ends. The CDR3 totals 13 residues. Looked up from germline, CDR1 is MDHEN and CDR2 is SYDVKM. Written as DNA, the CDR3 is TGTGCCAGCAGCCGTTATCTGGGGAATGAGCAGTTCTTC. Protein: CASSRYLGNEQFF.

This clone turned up a few times. The chain employs TRBV7-9 and TRBJ1-2; D is perhaps TRBD1 (6 bases). V dropped 3 bases and J dropped 7 bases, with 12 bases sitting between them. The germline V gene has CDR1 SEHNR and CDR2 FQNEAQ (reference sequence). The CDR3 sequence is 13 residues long. The CDR3 here is CASSFDRTSGYTF. CDR3 DNA sequence: TGTGCCAGCAGCTTTGACAGGACATCTGGCTACACCTTC.

The genes are TRBV30 and TRBJ2-7; D might be TRBD1 (5 bases). The CDR3 runs 16 residues. V lost 8 bases and J 0 bases, leaving 23 bases between the germline ends. Germline V lookup: CDR1 GTSNPN, CDR2 SVGIG (reference sequence). CDR3 sequence: CARASKDTAYSYEQYF. The CDR3, as DNA: TGTGCCCGGGCCTCAAAGGACACTGCTTACTCCTACGAGCAGTACTTC.

The chain is built from TRBV13 and TRBJ1-1, with D tentatively TRBD1 (5 bases). The CDR3 totals 14 residues. Germline V CDR1 and CDR2: PRHDT, FYEKMQ (reference sequence). Deletions cut 5 bases from V and 3 bases from J, with 13 bases between. The CDR3 protein is CASSTGHIYTEAFF. The CDR3 coding sequence is TGTGCCAGCAGCACCGGACATATTTACACTGAAGCTTTCTTT.